This section outlines one T cell receptor (beta chain) sequence together with its context. What it recognizes is unknown. The entry originates in a study of shared clonotypes between healthy human individuals. Per the original data handling: Owing to the provision of junction-only sequences devoid of quality scores by immunoSEQ, filtering differed. The data were produced by immunoSEQ multiplex PCR, yet TCRdb's version contains in-frame clones alone and is incomplete. V, J and clone size derive from that table, while D and trimming were established from the DNA sequence. The table lists around 510,000 clones, roughly four fifths of them singletons. Overall study findings and caveats: Measured sharing among donors was expected to vary with sequencing depth.

CDR1 SGHTS and CDR2 YDEGEE come from the germline V gene. This CDR3 region has 15 residues. V shed 5 bases and J 0 bases; nucleotides not matched to a gene: 7. Each donor was a Caucasian adult residing in Nashville, Tennessee. This sequence joins TRBV5-8 and TRBJ2-5; 7 positions agree with TRBD1. The sequencing input was PBMCs. This TCR derives from a woman aged 40-49 years in good health. Some clones in this sample may be carry-over from other donors' samples. This CDR3 is CASRTGTAYQETQYF. CDR3 bases: TGTGCCAGCAGAACGGGGACAGCCTACCAAGAGACCCAGTACTTC.